The rows below give T cell receptor beta chains drawn from one sample of a study of T-cell reconstitution after alpha-beta-depleted transplantation in children. TCRdb processed the PCR reads anew with MiXCR; each CDR3 protein has one entry. Among roughly 250,000 distinct CDR3 sequences listed, around 7.8% were seen once. Sequenced material: PBMCs, mostly from graft donor cells, taken 180 days after TCRalphabeta/CD19-depleted stem cell transplant. The receptors here all came from a male patient between 10 and 17 years old who had a stem cell transplant for acute lymphoblastic leukemia, so the T cells may come from the graft donor. CDR3s leave out the opening cysteine and the closing phenylalanine or tryptophan.

v_gene,j_gene,CDR3aa
TRBV3-1,TRBJ2-7,ASSYRAGPAYEQY
TRBV20-1,TRBJ2-3,SAWSRTDTQY
TRBV29-1,TRBJ1-2,SVDATGGYGYT
TRBV18,TRBJ2-1,ASSPPGDRAHLYNEQF
TRBV12-5,TRBJ1-1,ASGLGGQGEAF
TRBV2,TRBJ1-1,ASSEPAGGVAF
TRBV20-1,TRBJ2-7,SAGLGTYEQY
TRBV10-1,TRBJ2-1,ASRGPRVQF
TRBV5-1,TRBJ2-1,ASSLNGEQF
TRBV20-1,TRBJ2-5,SARPTSGGPYETQY
TRBV29-1,TRBJ1-2,SAGTGIGYGYT
TRBV6-2/TRBV6-3,TRBJ2-3,ASRGPSGTSTDTQY
TRBV5-1,TRBJ2-1,ASSLRTGSNEQF
TRBV6-1,TRBJ1-5,ASSVSSNQPQH
TRBV7-9,TRBJ2-1,ASSPHRAEQF
TRBV20-1,TRBJ1-2,SALRTLLRERYT
TRBV6-6,TRBJ2-2,ASRPQGADTGELF
TRBV5-1,TRBJ2-1,ASSLVFHNEQF
TRBV4-3,TRBJ2-3,ASSPQGATDTQY
TRBV7-6,TRBJ2-6,ASSFFGGPPTGSGANVLT
TRBV28,TRBJ1-2,ASSLLRGLGYT
TRBV5-1,TRBJ2-3,ASSWTGTRGDTQY
TRBV29-1,TRBJ2-3,SVWASGGTDTQY
TRBV12-3/TRBV12-4,TRBJ2-5,ASSYGRREETQY
TRBV12-3/TRBV12-4,TRBJ2-1,ASSFGRDPF
TRBV7-2,TRBJ2-2,ASSLASGGTGELF
TRBV7-8,TRBJ2-5,ASSPRQNLRETQY
TRBV20-1,TRBJ1-5,SARDWARGYQPQH
TRBV20-1,TRBJ1-2,SAGTAVFGYGYT
TRBV12-3/TRBV12-4,TRBJ2-7,ASSPEGGKKGEQY
TRBV23-1,TRBJ2-1,AGSRHNEQF
TRBV6-1,TRBJ1-4,ASSPLSSGSGEKLF
TRBV6-1,TRBJ2-1,ASSFGAFGNEQF
TRBV3-1,TRBJ2-5,ASSHHLRQENTQY